Listed here are 32 T cell receptor beta chains from one sample, sequenced in a study of cytomegalovirus exposure and HLA in healthy donors. The primer mix had 60 Vbeta and 13 Jbeta primers. Profiled with immunoSEQ multiplex PCR; TCRdb holds only in-frame clones, not every one. Here the sample spans about 220,000 clones, roughly 82% being singletons. The sequenced sample was PBMCs. Receptor source: a woman aged 35 to 49 in good health and CMV-seropositive.

The V gene is TRBV6-5, the J gene TRBJ1-5; 7 bases agree with TRBD1. The CDR3 is made up of 15 amino acids. V shed 0 bases and J 4 bases; nucleotides not matched to a gene: 3. Germline V gene sequence: CDR1 MNHEY, CDR2 SVGAGI. This chain's CDR3 is CASSYSLGQNQPQHF. In DNA form, the CDR3 reads TGTGCCAGCAGTTACTCGTTGGGACAGAATCAGCCCCAGCATTTT.

This rearrangement joins TRBV27 to TRBJ1-5, with TRBD1 matching 7 bases. V gave up 3 bases and J gave up 5 bases; unmatched junction bases: 10. Germline CDR1 is MNHEY and CDR2 is SMNVEV (reference sequence). This CDR3 contains 16 residues. The CDR3 is CASSFLGRGSDQPQHF. DNA for the CDR3: TGTGCCAGCAGTTTTCTAGGCAGGGGGAGTGATCAGCCCCAGCATTTT.

The rearrangement joins TRBV9 to TRBJ2-3; 12 nucleotides line up with TRBD2. The CDR3 consists of 16 residues. J was trimmed by 2 bases and V by 3 bases; bases with no gene match: 4. Germline assignment: CDR1 SGDLS and CDR2 YYNGEE. CDR3 bases: TGTGCCAGCAGCGGGTGGACTAGCGGGGCCACAGATACGCAGTATTTT. It codes for CASSGWTSGATDTQYF. Variable domain in full (rest from reference TRBV9 and TRBJ2-3): DSGVTQTPKHLITATGQRVTLRCSPRSGDLSVYWYQQSLDQGLQFLIQYYNGEERAKGNILERFSAQQFPDLHSELNLSSLELGDSALYFCASSGWTSGATDTQYFGPGTRLTVL.

The chain joins TRBV19 to TRBJ2-3; possibly TRBD2 for D (5 bases). The germline V and J ends were trimmed by 5 bases and 5 bases, with 17 bases remaining between them. This CDR3 is built from 15 residues. Germline loops: CDR1 LNHDA, CDR2 SQIVND (reference sequence). CDR3 loop: CASSSDGGMGDTQYF. Written as DNA, the CDR3 is TGTGCCAGTAGTTCCGACGGAGGAATGGGAGATACGCAGTATTTT.

The V call is TRBV7-3, the J call TRBJ1-1, with D perhaps matching TRBD1 (6 bases). Germline V gives CDR1 SGHTA, CDR2 FQGTGA. CDR3 size: 15 residues. V lost 0 bases and J lost 7, with 15 bases in between. The CDR3 reads CASSLTSRGVGEAFF. For the CDR3, the DNA is TGTGCCAGCAGCTTAACGTCCAGGGGAGTGGGTGAAGCTTTCTTT.

The chain uses TRBV4-1 and TRBJ1-1; no firm D call. CDR3 length: 15 residues. The germline CDR1 and CDR2 sequences are MGHRA and YSYEKL. V was cut by 0 bases and J by 8 bases, with 16 bases left in between. Written as DNA, the CDR3 is TGCGCCAGCAGCCAAGATGTGGCCCAGCCAGCGGAAGCTTTCTTT. It yields the protein CASSQDVAQPAEAFF.

This chain joins TRBV5-1 and TRBJ2-5, with a tentative D call TRBD2 (6 bases). Germline V gene sequence: CDR1 SGHRS, CDR2 YFSETQ. The CDR3 spans 16 residues. V was shortened by 4 bases and J by 2 bases, with 18 bases between the two germline ends. CDR3 protein: CASSPTPGLIQETQYF. The DNA for the CDR3 is TGCGCCAGCAGCCCGACCCCGGGACTCATTCAAGAGACCCAGTACTTC.

The rearrangement joins TRBV18 to TRBJ2-1; 9 positions match TRBD2. From germline, CDR1 is KGHSH and CDR2 LQKENI. This CDR3 has 15 residues. Germline trimming cut 5 bases from V and 4 bases from J; bases unmatched to any gene: 6. This chain's CDR3 is CASSTIAGEYNEQFF. DNA of the CDR3: TGTGCCAGCTCAACAATAGCGGGGGAGTACAATGAGCAGTTCTTC.

The CDR3 sequence: CASSFAMNTEAFF. The CDR3 nucleotides read TGTGCCAGCAGCTTCGCGATGAACACTGAAGCTTTCTTT. This sequence joins TRBV7-9 and TRBJ1-1; D unclear. Trimming removed 3 bases from V and 0 bases from J, with 5 bases in between. Germline V gene sequence: CDR1 SEHNR, CDR2 FQNEAQ (reference sequence). The CDR3 contains 13 residues.

About this clone: At one end, the junction sequence differs from germline, possibly due to a read error. This chain uses TRBV6-5 with TRBJ2-5, with TRBD1 matching over 10 bases. The germline CDR1 and CDR2 sequences are MNHEY and SVGAGI. The CDR3 is 13 amino acids. CDR3 amino acids: CASRATGGRRWDF. Here the CDR3 DNA reads TGTGCCAGCAGAGCGACAGGGGGCCGTAGATGGGACTTC.

The rearrangement links TRBV7-2 to TRBJ2-3; 8 bases fit TRBD2. Germline V CDR1 and CDR2: SGHTA, FQGNSA. After removal of 3 bases from V and 5 bases from J, the junction contained 7 bases not matched to a gene. CDR3 length: 15 amino acids. The CDR3 loop is CASSLTGGAEDTQYF. The CDR3 nucleotides are TGTGCCAGCAGCTTGACGGGGGGGGCCGAAGATACGCAGTATTTT.

This chain joins TRBV7-9 and TRBJ1-4, with D maybe TRBD1 (5 bases). The CDR3 is 14 residues long. V dropped 3 bases and J dropped 2 bases, with 7 bases sitting between them. Germline V CDR1 and CDR2: SEHNR, FQNEAQ (reference sequence). The CDR3 nucleotides read TGTGCCAGCAGCTTTGCAGGGACTAATGAAAAACTGTTTTTT. Its translation: CASSFAGTNEKLFF.

The chain carries TRBV6-6 and TRBJ2-7; TRBD1 matches at 7 bases. This CDR3 is 16 amino acids long. The trim removed 1 base at V and 2 bases at J, leaving 8 bases unmatched. The germline V gene encodes CDR1 MNHNY and CDR2 SVGAGI (reference sequence). CDR3 sequence: CASSYYGGTATYEQYF. CDR3 coding DNA: TGTGCCAGCAGTTACTACGGTGGGACAGCCACCTACGAGCAGTACTTC.

The CDR3 is CASSFRDTEAFF. The CDR3 nucleotides are TGTGCCAGCAGTTTTCGGGACACTGAAGCTTTCTTT. This rearrangement joins TRBV28 to TRBJ1-1; no definite D call. Germline V lookup: CDR1 MDHEN, CDR2 SYDVKM. This CDR3 has 12 amino acids. Trimming pared 3 bases from V and 3 bases from J, leaving 5 bases between.

The chain uses TRBV6-4 and TRBJ2-7, with D tentatively TRBD2 (6 bases). The CDR3 has 14 amino acids. V was pared by 8 bases and J by 2 bases, with 16 bases between. Germline V CDR1 and CDR2: MRHNA, SNTAGT. CDR3 sequence reads: CASAVYPGAYEQYF. CDR3 DNA sequence: TGTGCCAGCGCCGTATATCCGGGGGCCTACGAGCAGTACTTC.

The V and J genes are TRBV6-5 and TRBJ2-5, with D perhaps matching TRBD1 (6 bases). The last part of the DNA fits TRBJ2-7 better; the J call may be wrong. There are 12 residues in the CDR3. Germline V gives CDR1 MNHEY, CDR2 SVGAGI. The CDR3 DNA reads TGTGCCAGCAGTCGCACAGGGACCGAGCAGTACTTC. It yields the protein CASSRTGTEQYF.

The chain carries TRBV6-5 and TRBJ1-1; the match to TRBD1 covers 8 bases. The J segment lost 1 base and the V segment lost 6 bases, leaving 4 bases of the junction unmatched. The CDR3 is 14 amino acids. The germline V gene encodes CDR1 MNHEY and CDR2 SVGAGI. CDR3 region: CASRPDRGNTEAFF. CDR3 DNA: TGTGCCAGCAGACCCGACAGGGGGAACACTGAAGCTTTCTTT.

The rearrangement uses TRBV7-9 and TRBJ2-3; tentatively, D is TRBD2 (5 bases). V lost 6 bases to trimming and J lost 4 bases, with 17 bases between them. This CDR3 spans 15 amino acids. The V gene's germline CDR1 is SEHNR and CDR2 FQNEAQ (reference sequence). The CDR3 here is CASSQQALSADTQYF. CDR3 bases: TGTGCCAGCAGTCAACAAGCCCTTAGCGCAGATACGCAGTATTTT. The full variable domain, completed using reference TRBV7-9 and TRBJ2-3, is DTGVSQNPRHKITKRGQNVTFRCDPISEHNRLYWYRQTLGQGPEFLTYFQNEAQLEKSRLLSDRFSAERPKGSFSTLEIQRTEQGDSAMYLCASSQQALSADTQYFGPGTRLTVL.

This chain uses TRBV7-2 with TRBJ2-7, with 7 bases fitting TRBD2. The germline gives CDR1 SGHTA, CDR2 FQGNSA. The CDR3 extends over 14 amino acids. V shed 5 bases, J shed 6 bases, and the junction held 10 bases outside the gene matches. The CDR3 region has the DNA TGTGCCAGCAGCCCGCGGGGGTATGGCACCGAGCAGTACTTC. Translated, it gives CASSPRGYGTEQYF.

The chain uses TRBV11-3 and TRBJ2-6; possible D gene TRBD2, 5 bases. The CDR3 runs 14 residues. V was trimmed by 4 bases and J by 4 bases, leaving 8 bases between them. Germline CDR1 SGHNT, CDR2 YENEEA. The CDR3 coding sequence is TGTGCCAGCAGCTCCGGGGTGGGGGCCAACGTCCTGACTTTC. Translation gives CASSSGVGANVLTF.

The chain uses TRBV10-3 and TRBJ2-7, with 9 positions matching TRBD1. Trimming removed 4 bases from V and 2 bases from J; junction bases left unmatched: 3. The CDR3 covers 14 residues. Per the germline V gene, CDR1 is ENHRY and CDR2 is SYGVKD. For the CDR3, the DNA is TGTGCCATCAGTGCCGGGACAGGGACCTACGAGCAGTACTTC. Translating it yields CAISAGTGTYEQYF.

The chain employs TRBV29-1 and TRBJ1-5; no reliable D call. The V and J ends lost 5 bases and 3 bases respectively, with 8 bases between them. Germline values: CDR1 SQVTM, CDR2 ANQGSEA. This CDR3 comprises 12 residues. CDR3 in amino acids: CSVTTNNQPQHF. The CDR3, as DNA: TGCAGCGTTACAACCAACAATCAGCCCCAGCATTTT. The full variable domain, its missing parts supplied by reference TRBV29-1 and TRBJ1-5, is SAVISQKPSRDICQRGTSLTIQCQVDSQVTMMFWYRQQPGQSLTLIATANQGSEATYESGFVIDKFPISRPNLTFSTLTVSNMSPEDSSIYLCSVTTNNQPQHFGDGTRLSIL.

CDR3 nucleotides: TGTGCCATCCGGGAGGGGGGAAGAGAATACTACGAGCAGTACTTC. Translation gives CAIREGGREYYEQYF. The chain is built from TRBV10-3 and TRBJ2-7; 8 bases map to TRBD2. Germline CDR1 ENHRY, CDR2 SYGVKD. The CDR3 sequence is 15 residues long. V dropped 8 bases and J dropped 3; count of bases not matched to a gene: 12.

The V call is TRBV7-2, the J call TRBJ2-2; D possibly corresponds to TRBD2 (5 bases). Germline CDR1 is SGHTA and CDR2 is FQGNSA. Trimming stripped 1 base from V and 2 bases from J, with 8 bases between. The CDR3 runs 15 residues. The CDR3 sequence: CASSLGTSNTGELFF. CDR3 nucleotide sequence: TGTGCCAGCAGCTTAGGGACTTCTAACACCGGGGAGCTGTTTTTT.

The J gene is TRBJ1-6, the V gene TRBV27, with D possibly matching TRBD1 (6 bases). The CDR3 is made up of 15 amino acids. The germline V gene encodes CDR1 MNHEY and CDR2 SMNVEV (reference sequence). V dropped 5 bases and J dropped 7 bases, with 15 bases sitting between them. The CDR3 bases are TGTGCCAGCAGTACACTGCCAGGGGTCAATTCACCCCTCCACTTT. Protein product: CASSTLPGVNSPLHF.

The genes are TRBV19 and TRBJ2-6; 7 bases are a match to TRBD1. Germline CDR1 and CDR2: LNHDA and SQIVND (reference sequence). The trim removed 5 bases at V and 0 bases at J, leaving 4 bases unmatched. CDR3 length equals 16 residues. Written as DNA, the CDR3 is TGTGCCAGTAGTCTTGGGACAGACTCTGGGGCCAACGTCCTGACTTTC. This translates into CASSLGTDSGANVLTF.

The CDR3 here is CAWGYRVQQAFF. The CDR3 bases are TGTGCCTGGGGATACAGGGTACAGCAAGCTTTCTTT. The V gene is TRBV30, the J gene TRBJ1-1; D perhaps matches TRBD1 (6 bases). The length of the CDR3 is 12 residues. V gave up 5 bases and J gave up 9 bases, with 16 bases separating them. Looked up from germline, CDR1 is GTSNPN and CDR2 is SVGIG (reference sequence).

V usage is TRBV11-2 and J usage is TRBJ1-4, with TRBD1 matching over 7 bases. CDR1 SGHAT and CDR2 FQNNGV come from the germline V gene. V trimming: 1 base; J trimming: 4 bases; junction bases outside the gene matches: 0. This CDR3 has 14 amino acids. DNA for the CDR3: TGTGCCAGCAGCTTAGCAGGGGGTAATGAAAAACTGTTTTTT. As protein: CASSLAGGNEKLFF. Combining the CDR3 with reference TRBV11-2 and TRBJ1-4 gives the whole variable domain EAGVAQSPRYKIIEKRQSVAFWCNPISGHATLYWYQQILGQGPKLLIQFQNNGVVDDSQLPKDRFSAERLKGVDSTLKIQPAKLEDSAVYLCASSLAGGNEKLFFGSGTQLSVL.

The J gene is TRBJ1-1, the V gene TRBV5-4; no firm D call. V dropped 2 bases and J dropped 1 base, with 18 bases sitting between them. The CDR3 consists of 17 residues. Germline V lookup: CDR1 SGHNT, CDR2 YYREEE (reference sequence). The CDR3 DNA reads TGTGCCAGCAGCTTCGGCCCCTCAGGTGTCTCGAACACTGAAGCTTTCTTT. This sequence encodes CASSFGPSGVSNTEAFF. The full variable domain, with the rest looked up from reference TRBV5-4 and TRBJ1-1, is ETGVTQSPTHLIKTRGQQVTLRCSSQSGHNTVSWYQQALGQGPQFIFQYYREEENGRGNFPPRFSGLQFPNYSSELNVNALELDDSALYLCASSFGPSGVSNTEAFFGQGTRLTVV.

The CDR3 region has the DNA TGTGCCAGCAGTCAAGGACTAGCGGGGGGGCCCCAAGGGGAGCAGTACTTC. Its translation is CASSQGLAGGPQGEQYF. The J gene is TRBJ2-7, the V gene TRBV27; 15 nucleotides line up with TRBD2. Losses at the gene ends were 5 bases for V and 7 bases for J; bases not matched to a gene: 12. CDR1 is MNHEY and CDR2 is SMNVEV in the germline V gene (reference sequence). The CDR3 contains 17 residues.

This clone was counted a few times. The chain combines TRBV6-5 with TRBJ1-3, with D hard to call. This CDR3 is 15 amino acids long. From germline, CDR1 is MNHEY and CDR2 SVGAGI. Trimming shortened V by 7 bases and J by 0 bases, and 13 bases separated the two germline ends. The CDR3 protein is CASTRGPSSGNTIYF. The CDR3 region has the DNA TGTGCCAGCACCCGAGGGCCGAGCTCTGGAAACACCATATATTTT.

The gene calls are TRBV7-8 and TRBJ2-5; 7 bases fit TRBD2. Germline lookup yields CDR1 SGHVS and CDR2 FQNEAQ. V gave up 5 bases and J gave up 5 bases; unmatched junction bases: 8. CDR3 size: 14 residues. Here the CDR3 DNA reads TGTGCCAGCAGCCCTCCTAGGCGGGGGGAGACCCAGTACTTC. Protein: CASSPPRRGETQYF.